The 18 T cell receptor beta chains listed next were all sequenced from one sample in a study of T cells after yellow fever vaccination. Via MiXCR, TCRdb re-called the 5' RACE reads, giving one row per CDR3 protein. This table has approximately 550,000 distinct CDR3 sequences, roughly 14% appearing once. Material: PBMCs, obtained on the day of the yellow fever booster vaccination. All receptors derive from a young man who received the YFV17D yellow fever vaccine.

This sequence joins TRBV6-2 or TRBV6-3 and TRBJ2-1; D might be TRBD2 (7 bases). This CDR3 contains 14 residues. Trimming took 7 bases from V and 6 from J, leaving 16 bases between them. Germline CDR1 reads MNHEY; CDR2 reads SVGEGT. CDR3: CASTKLGGGNEQFF. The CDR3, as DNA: TGTGCCAGCACCAAACTAGGGGGGGGCAATGAGCAGTTCTTC.

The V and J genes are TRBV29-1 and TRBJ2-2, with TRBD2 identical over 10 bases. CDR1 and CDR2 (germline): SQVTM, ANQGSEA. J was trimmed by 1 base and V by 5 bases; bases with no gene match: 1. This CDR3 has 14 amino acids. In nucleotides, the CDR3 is TGCAGCGTTTGGACTAGCGGGAACACCGGGGAGCTGTTTTTT. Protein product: CSVWTSGNTGELFF.

The CDR3 reads CASGIAGGNTGELFF. CDR3 coding DNA: TGCGCCAGCGGGATAGCGGGAGGCAACACCGGGGAGCTGTTTTTT. The J gene is TRBJ2-2, the V gene TRBV10-2, with 10 bases lining up with TRBD2. Germline V gene data show CDR1 as WSHSY and CDR2 as SAAADI. The CDR3 loop spans 15 amino acids. Trimming removed 8 bases from V and 2 bases from J; junction bases left unmatched: 5.

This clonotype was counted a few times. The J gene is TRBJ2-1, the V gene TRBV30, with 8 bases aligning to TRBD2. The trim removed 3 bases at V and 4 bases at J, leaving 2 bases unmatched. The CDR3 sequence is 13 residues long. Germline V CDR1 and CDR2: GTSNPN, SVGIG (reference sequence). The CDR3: CAWSGLAYNEQFF. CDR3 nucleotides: TGTGCCTGGAGCGGACTAGCTTACAATGAGCAGTTCTTC.

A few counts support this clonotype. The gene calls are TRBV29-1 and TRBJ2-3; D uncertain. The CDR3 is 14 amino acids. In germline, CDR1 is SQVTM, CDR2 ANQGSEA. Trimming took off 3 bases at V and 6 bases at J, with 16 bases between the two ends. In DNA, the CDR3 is TGCAGCGTTGAGGCGGACCCTCCCACGGATACGCAGTATTTT. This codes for CSVEADPPTDTQYF.

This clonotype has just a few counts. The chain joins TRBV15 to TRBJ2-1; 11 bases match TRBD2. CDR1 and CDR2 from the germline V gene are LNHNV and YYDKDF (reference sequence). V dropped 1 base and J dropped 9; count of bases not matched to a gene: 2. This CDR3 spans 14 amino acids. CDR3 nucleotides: TGTGCCACCAGCAGAGGGACTAGCGGGCGTGAGCAGTTCTTC. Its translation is CATSRGTSGREQFF.

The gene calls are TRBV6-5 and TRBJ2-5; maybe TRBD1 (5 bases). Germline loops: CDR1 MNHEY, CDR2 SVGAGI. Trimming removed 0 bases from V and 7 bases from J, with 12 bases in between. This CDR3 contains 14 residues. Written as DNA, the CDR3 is TGTGCCAGCAGTTACTCCTCCCCTCAGGGGACCCAGTACTTC. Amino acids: CASSYSSPQGTQYF.

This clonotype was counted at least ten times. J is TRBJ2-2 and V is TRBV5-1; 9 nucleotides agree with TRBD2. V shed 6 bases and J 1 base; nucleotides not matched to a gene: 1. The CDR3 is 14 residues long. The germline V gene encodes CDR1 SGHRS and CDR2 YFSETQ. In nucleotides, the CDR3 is TGCGCCAGCACACTAGCGGGGAACACCGGGGAGCTGTTTTTT. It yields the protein CASTLAGNTGELFF.

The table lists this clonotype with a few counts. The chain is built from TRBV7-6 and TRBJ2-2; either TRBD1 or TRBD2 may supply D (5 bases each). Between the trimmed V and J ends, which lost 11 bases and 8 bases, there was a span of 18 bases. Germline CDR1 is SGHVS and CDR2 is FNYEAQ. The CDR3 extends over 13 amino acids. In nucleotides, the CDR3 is TGTGCCTCCCAACAGGTCGGGGTGGGGGAGCTGTTTTTT. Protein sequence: CASQQVGVGELFF.

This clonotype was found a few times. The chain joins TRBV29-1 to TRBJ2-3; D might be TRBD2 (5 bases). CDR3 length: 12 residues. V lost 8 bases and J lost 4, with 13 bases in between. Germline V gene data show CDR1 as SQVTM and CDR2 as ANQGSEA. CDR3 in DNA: TGCAGCCTTGGGAGTAGCGCAGATACGCAGTATTTT. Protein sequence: CSLGSSADTQYF.

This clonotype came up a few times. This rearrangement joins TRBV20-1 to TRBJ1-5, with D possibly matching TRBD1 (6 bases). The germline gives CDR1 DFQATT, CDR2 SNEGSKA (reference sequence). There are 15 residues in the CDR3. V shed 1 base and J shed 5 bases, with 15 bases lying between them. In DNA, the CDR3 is TGCAGTGCTAGAGCCAACAGGGTCATAGATCAGCCCCAGCATTTT. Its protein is CSARANRVIDQPQHF.

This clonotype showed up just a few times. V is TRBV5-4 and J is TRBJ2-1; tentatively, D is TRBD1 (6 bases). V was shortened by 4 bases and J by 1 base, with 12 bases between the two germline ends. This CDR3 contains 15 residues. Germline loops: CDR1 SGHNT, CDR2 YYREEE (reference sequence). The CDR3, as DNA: TGTGCCAGCAGCAAAGGGGGTAAATCCTACAATGAGCAGTTCTTC. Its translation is CASSKGGKSYNEQFF. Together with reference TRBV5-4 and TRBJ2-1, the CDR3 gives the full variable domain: ETGVTQSPTHLIKTRGQQVTLRCSSQSGHNTVSWYQQALGQGPQFIFQYYREEENGRGNFPPRFSGLQFPNYSSELNVNALELDDSALYLCASSKGGKSYNEQFFGPGTRLTVL.

CDR3 nucleotide sequence: TGTGCCAGCGCAGGTAGCAATCAGCCCCAGCATTTT. Its protein product is CASAGSNQPQHF. This chain connects TRBV25-1 to TRBJ1-5, with D unresolved. Germline CDR1 reads MGHDK; CDR2 reads SYGVNS. CDR3 length: 12 amino acids. V lost 8 bases and J lost 0, with 5 bases in between.

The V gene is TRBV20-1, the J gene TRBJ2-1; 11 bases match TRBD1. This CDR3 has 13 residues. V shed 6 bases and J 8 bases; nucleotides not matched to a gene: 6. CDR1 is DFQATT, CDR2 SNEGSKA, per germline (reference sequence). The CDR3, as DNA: TGCAGTGCAATCGGGACAGGGGGGTATGAGCAGTTCTTC. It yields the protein CSAIGTGGYEQFF.

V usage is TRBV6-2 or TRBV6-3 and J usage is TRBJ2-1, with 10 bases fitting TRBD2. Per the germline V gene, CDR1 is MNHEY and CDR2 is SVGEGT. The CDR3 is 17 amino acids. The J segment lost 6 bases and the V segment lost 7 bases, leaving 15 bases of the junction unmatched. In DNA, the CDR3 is TGTGCCAGCACTAGAGGCCGGACTAGCGGCAGTCCCAATGAGCAGTTCTTC. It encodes CASTRGRTSGSPNEQFF.

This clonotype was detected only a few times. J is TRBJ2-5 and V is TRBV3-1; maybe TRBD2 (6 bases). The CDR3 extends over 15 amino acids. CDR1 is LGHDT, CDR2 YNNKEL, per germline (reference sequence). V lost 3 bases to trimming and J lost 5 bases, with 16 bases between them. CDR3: CASSHLAGIIETQYF. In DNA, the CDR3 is TGTGCCAGCAGCCACTTGGCGGGAATCATCGAGACCCAGTACTTC.

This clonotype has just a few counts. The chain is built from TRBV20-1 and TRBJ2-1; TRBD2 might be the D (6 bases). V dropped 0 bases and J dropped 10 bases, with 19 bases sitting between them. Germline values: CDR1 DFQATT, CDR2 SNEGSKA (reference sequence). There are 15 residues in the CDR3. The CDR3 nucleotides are TGCAGTGCTAGAGAGTTGGCGGGGTCAGGTTGGGAGCAGTTCTTC. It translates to CSARELAGSGWEQFF.

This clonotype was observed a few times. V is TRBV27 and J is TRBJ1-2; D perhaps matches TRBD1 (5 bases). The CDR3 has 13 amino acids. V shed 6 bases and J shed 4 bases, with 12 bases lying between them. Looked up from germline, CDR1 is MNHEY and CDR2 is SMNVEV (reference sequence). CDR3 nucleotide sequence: TGTGCCAGCAGCCAGGGAGTTTTCTATGGCTACACCTTC. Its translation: CASSQGVFYGYTF.